The 17 T cell receptor beta chains reported below all come from one sample, sequenced in a study of cytomegalovirus exposure and HLA in healthy donors. PCR primers comprised 60 Vbeta and 13 Jbeta primers. The assay was immunoSEQ multiplex PCR, and TCRdb's table has in-frame clones only and misses some. The sample contains 90,000 to 100,000 clones, about 81% of which appear only once. Sequences were obtained from PBMCs. The source is a man in his forties in good health and CMV-seronegative.

The rearrangement uses TRBV7-2 and TRBJ1-5, with TRBD1 matching 8 bases. The CDR3 covers 14 residues. The germline V gene encodes CDR1 SGHTA and CDR2 FQGNSA. V shed 6 bases and J 7 bases; nucleotides not matched to a gene: 8. In DNA form, the CDR3 reads TGTGCCAGCAGGATCTCTGGACAGGGCCAGCCCCAGCATTTT. Amino acid sequence: CASRISGQGQPQHF.

The V and J genes are TRBV27 and TRBJ1-6; no firm D call. Trimming stripped 6 bases from V and 0 bases from J, with 6 bases between. Germline V gene data show CDR1 as MNHEY and CDR2 as SMNVEV (reference sequence). The CDR3 has 14 residues. The CDR3 region has the DNA TGTGCCAGCAGGGAGAACTCCTATAATTCACCCCTCCACTTT. Amino acid sequence: CASRENSYNSPLHF.

This clone is a singleton in its sample. V is TRBV7-9 and J is TRBJ2-7, with D possibly TRBD2 on 5 matching bases. V dropped 5 bases and J dropped 6 bases, with 14 bases sitting between them. The CDR3 is 13 residues long. Per the germline V gene, CDR1 is SEHNR and CDR2 is FQNEAQ (reference sequence). CDR3 DNA: TGTGCCAGCAGCACGAGCGGTTATGGCGAGCAGTACTTC. This codes for CASSTSGYGEQYF.

This rearrangement joins TRBV29-1 to TRBJ2-2; D possibly corresponds to TRBD1 (5 bases). The germline V gene has CDR1 SQVTM and CDR2 ANQGSEA. This CDR3 is 14 amino acids long. V lost 3 bases and J 5 bases, leaving 13 bases between the germline ends. The CDR3 is CSVDVDRGTGELFF. For the CDR3, the DNA is TGCAGCGTTGATGTGGATAGGGGTACCGGGGAGCTGTTTTTT.

The chain uses TRBV9 and TRBJ2-2; TRBD2 agrees at 12 bases. The germline V gene has CDR1 SGDLS and CDR2 YYNGEE. With V trimmed by 3 bases and J by 0 bases, 3 bases remained unmatched. This CDR3 is 17 amino acids long. The CDR3 DNA follows: TGTGCCAGCAGCGAACTAGCGGGGGGACCGAACACCGGGGAGCTGTTTTTT. Protein product: CASSELAGGPNTGELFF.

This chain uses TRBV7-2 with TRBJ2-1, with 7 bases identical to TRBD2. The germline gives CDR1 SGHTA, CDR2 FQGNSA. The CDR3 totals 15 residues. Trimming cost V 2 bases and J 6 bases; bases outside gene matches: 7. CDR3 bases: TGTGCCAGCAGCTTATGGGAGACTAGCCGCAATGAGCAGTTCTTC. It encodes CASSLWETSRNEQFF.

V usage is TRBV7-2 and J usage is TRBJ2-1; 7 positions agree with TRBD2. The junction had 1 base not matched to a gene; V was cut back by 8 bases and J by 3 bases. The CDR3 is 12 amino acids. CDR1 is SGHTA and CDR2 is FQGNSA in the germline V gene. This CDR3 is CASRGDYNEQFF. The DNA of the CDR3 is TGTGCCAGCCGGGGGGACTACAATGAGCAGTTCTTC.

The chain couples TRBV7-2 to TRBJ2-7; D may be TRBD1 (5 bases). V dropped 4 bases and J dropped 0 bases, with 16 bases sitting between them. This CDR3 has 16 residues. Germline V gene data show CDR1 as SGHTA and CDR2 as FQGNSA. The chain's CDR3 is CASSSLGYRSSYEQYF. The CDR3 nucleotides read TGTGCCAGCAGCTCCCTCGGGTACAGGAGCTCCTACGAGCAGTACTTC.

The chain has TRBV7-9 and TRBJ1-1, with TRBD1 matching 11 bases. The trim removed 3 bases at V and 8 bases at J, leaving 5 bases unmatched. CDR1 and CDR2 from the germline V gene are SEHNR and FQNEAQ (reference sequence). The CDR3 sequence is 14 residues long. CDR3 bases: TGTGCCAGCAGCTTCGGGACAGGGGGAATAGAAGCTTTCTTT. It is translated as CASSFGTGGIEAFF. Full variable domain (remainder filled in from reference TRBV7-9 and TRBJ1-1): DTGVSQNPRHKITKRGQNVTFRCDPISEHNRLYWYRQTLGQGPEFLTYFQNEAQLEKSRLLSDRFSAERPKGSFSTLEIQRTEQGDSAMYLCASSFGTGGIEAFFGQGTRLTVV.

The V and J genes are TRBV6-1 and TRBJ1-4; 7 nucleotides match TRBD1. V was clipped by 5 bases and J by 5 bases; unmatched bases: 8. Germline V gene sequence: CDR1 MNHNS, CDR2 SASEGT. The CDR3 has 15 residues. CDR3 residues: CASSSMTGRNEKLFF. For the CDR3, the DNA is TGTGCCAGCAGTTCAATGACAGGGCGAAATGAAAAACTGTTTTTT.

This rearrangement joins TRBV18 to TRBJ1-6; 8 nucleotides agree with TRBD1. V shed 2 bases, J shed 7 bases, and the junction held 7 bases outside the gene matches. The CDR3 totals 16 residues. Germline lookup yields CDR1 KGHSH and CDR2 LQKENI. CDR3 sequence (DNA): TGTGCCAGCTCACCAGAGAGGGACAGGCGAAATTCACCCCTCCACTTT. This codes for CASSPERDRRNSPLHF.

The chain's CDR3 is CASSIRTGGQREQYF. As DNA, the CDR3 is TGTGCCAGCAGCATAAGGACAGGGGGGCAGAGGGAGCAGTACTTC. This sequence joins TRBV7-2 and TRBJ2-7; 10 bases are shared with TRBD1. CDR1 and CDR2 from the germline V gene are SGHTA and FQGNSA. The CDR3 consists of 15 residues. With V trimmed by 5 bases and J by 7 bases, 11 bases remained unmatched.

The CDR3 DNA is TGTGCCAGTAGTACGGGTTCCTACGAGCAGTACTTC. Amino acids: CASSTGSYEQYF. The chain has TRBV19 and TRBJ2-7; D not resolved. Germline V CDR1 and CDR2: LNHDA, SQIVND (reference sequence). V was shortened by 4 bases and J by 1 base, with 5 bases between the two germline ends. The CDR3 runs to 12 residues.

The rearrangement joins TRBV6-1 to TRBJ2-3; TRBD2 agrees at 14 bases. V lost 4 bases to trimming and J lost 4 bases; unmatched junction nucleotides: 16. The CDR3 has 20 amino acids. Germline V gives CDR1 MNHNS, CDR2 SASEGT. This CDR3 is CASSATVTSGGVWSADTQYF. In nucleotides, the CDR3 is TGTGCCAGCAGTGCTACGGTGACTAGCGGGGGGGTGTGGAGCGCAGATACGCAGTATTTT.

The V and J genes are TRBV11-2 and TRBJ2-7, with D hard to call. Trimming removed 1 base at V and 2 bases at J, with 9 bases between. Germline V lookup: CDR1 SGHAT, CDR2 FQNNGV. The CDR3 totals 14 residues. The CDR3 bases are TGTGCCAGCAGCTTAGGACTTCGGACCTACGAGCAGTACTTC. Protein: CASSLGLRTYEQYF.

Points on this clone: Other DNA sequences of this sample code for an identical CDR3. The rearrangement joins TRBV5-1 to TRBJ2-1; D perhaps matches TRBD2 (7 bases). Germline assignment: CDR1 SGHRS and CDR2 YFSETQ. The CDR3 contains 17 residues. The V end was cut by 4 bases, the J end by 4 bases, with 21 bases between. The CDR3 here is CASSPPSQRGGYNEQFF. Here the CDR3 DNA reads TGCGCCAGCAGCCCGCCCTCTCAGAGGGGGGGATACAATGAGCAGTTCTTC.

This clone was detected only once. The chain is built from TRBV21-1 and TRBJ1-5; the table assigns TRBD1, which was not confirmed against the DNA. TRBV21-1 is classified as a pseudogene. The CDR3 is 17 amino acids. The DNA for the CDR3 is TGTGCCAGCAGCAAAGGGGGAGACAGGGGGCGTATTCAGCCCCAGCATTTT. This translates into CASSKGGDRGRIQPQHF.